The rows below give T cell receptor beta chains drawn from one sample of a study of cytomegalovirus exposure and HLA in healthy donors. Measured with immunoSEQ multiplex PCR; TCRdb has only the in-frame clones, and not every one. The sample has some 200,000 clones, roughly 68% seen once. The sequencing sample was made of PBMCs. These receptors originate from a woman in her 30s in good health and CMV-seronegative. CDR3s include the opening cysteine and the closing phenylalanine or tryptophan. A D gene is named only where the DNA matches it firmly. Expanded clones are given a class, and other clones once, few, many or no size at all.

CASSPGLQETQYF,TGCGCCAGCAGCCCCGGACTGCAAGAGACCCAGTACTTC,NA,TRBV10-1,TRBJ2-5,few
CASSMPGPQPQHF,TGTGCCAGTAGTATGCCTGGGCCCCAGCCCCAGCATTTT,NA,TRBV19,TRBJ1-5,few
CASSLWRQGNTEAFF,TGCGCCAGCAGCTTGTGGAGACAGGGAAACACTGAAGCTTTCTTT,TRBD1,TRBV5-1,TRBJ1-1,NA
CASSPGQSSYEQYF,TGTGCCAGCAGCCCGGGACAGAGCTCCTACGAGCAGTACTTC,TRBD1,TRBV5-5,TRBJ2-7,once
CASPLASGWGAAYNEQFF,TGTGCCAGCCCATTAGCGTCCGGGTGGGGAGCCGCCTACAATGAGCAGTTCTTC,NA,TRBV7-8,TRBJ2-1,NA
CASSFSGRAHEQYF,TGTGCCAGCAGCTTTAGCGGGAGGGCCCACGAGCAGTACTTC,TRBD2,TRBV7-9,TRBJ2-7,NA
CASSLDSTSSEEKLFF,TGTGCCAGCAGCTTAGACTCCACCTCATCCGAAGAAAAACTGTTTTTT,NA,TRBV7-8,TRBJ1-4,NA
CASSQDAGQGGYQPQHF,TGCGCCAGCAGCCAAGATGCCGGACAGGGGGGCTATCAGCCCCAGCATTTT,TRBD1,TRBV4-1,TRBJ1-5,NA
CASSPLGQTSYEQYF,TGTGCCAGCTCACCACTAGGACAGACCTCCTACGAGCAGTACTTC,NA,TRBV18,TRBJ2-7,once
CAWRRGNEQFF,TGTGCCTGGAGAAGAGGCAATGAGCAGTTCTTC,NA,TRBV30,TRBJ2-1,NA
CASSLGSRGQGSSDTQYF,TGTGCCAGCAGCTTAGGGTCGCGGGGACAGGGTTCGTCGGATACGCAGTATTTT,TRBD1,TRBV11-2,TRBJ2-3,few
CASSPEGGLVYEQYF,TGTGCCAGCAGCCCAGAAGGGGGTTTGGTGTACGAGCAGTACTTC,NA,TRBV11-2,TRBJ2-7,NA
CASSLELAGGRAYEQYF,TGCGCCAGCAGCTTGGAATTAGCGGGAGGAAGGGCCTACGAGCAGTACTTC,TRBD2,TRBV5-1,TRBJ2-7,once
CASTPFSYRPYEQYF,TGTGCCAGCACCCCTTTCTCCTACAGACCCTACGAGCAGTACTTC,NA,TRBV7-2,TRBJ2-7,once
CSSSLGIGVKEMNTEAFF,TGTTCCAGCAGCTTAGGGATCGGGGTAAAGGAAATGAACACTGAAGCTTTCTTT,NA,TRBV7-9,TRBJ1-1,once
CASSQRRVGVGGELFF,TGCGCCAGCAGCCAGAGGCGGGTTGGGGTAGGGGGGGAGCTGTTTTTT,NA,TRBV4-3,TRBJ2-2,NA
CASSLQGAGYGYTF,TGTGCCAGCAGCTTGCAGGGGGCCGGATATGGCTACACCTTC,TRBD1,TRBV5-4,TRBJ1-2,once
CASSFRVSYEQYF,TGCGCCAGCAGCTTCCGGGTTTCCTACGAGCAGTACTTC,NA,TRBV5-1,TRBJ2-7,NA
CASSYQGNGGYTF,TGTGCCAGCAGTTACCAGGGAAACGGTGGCTACACCTTC,NA,TRBV6-5,TRBJ1-2,NA